The T cell receptor beta chain described here comes from a study of cytomegalovirus exposure and HLA in healthy donors. Study outcomes and limitations: A later analysis found that most CMV-associated TCR beta chains appeared HLA-restricted. The HLA-A and HLA-B alleles of most subjects were reportedly predicted accurately from TCR beta sequences. Most TCR beta V segments were productive about 87% or about 30% of the time in an earlier analysis.

Though nominally healthy at sampling, donors likely had unrecorded immune exposures. This PCR relied on a set of 60 Vbeta primers and 13 Jbeta primers. Data came from immunoSEQ multiplex PCR; TCRdb stores just in-frame clones and leaves some out. The sample carries about 140,000 clones, 70% to 85% recorded once. Only one count was recorded for this clone. What it recognizes is unknown. In germline, CDR1 is SGHTA, CDR2 FQGNSA. J gave up 4 bases and V 3 bases, and 4 bases lay outside the gene matches. CDR3 length: 14 residues. This sequence joins TRBV7-2 and TRBJ1-2; 8 bases map to TRBD1. The clonotype comes from a man younger than 45 in good health and CMV-seropositive. The sequenced material came from PBMCs. CDR3 in DNA: TGTGCCAGCAGCTTGTCGGACAGGGCCTATGGCTACACCTTC. Protein product: CASSLSDRAYGYTF.